This TCR beta chain stems from a study of T cells in tuberculosis. The overall study: T cells were selected with CD1B tetramers loaded with glucose monomycolate. IGRA-negative adolescents, IGRA-positive adolescents with latent tuberculosis and adults with active tuberculosis formed this South African cohort.

General study results and limits: Classification accuracy was about 85% (AUROC 0.85 to 0.95) with the GMM-specific repertoire. The TCR-beta difference was not significant; alpha differences partly reflected length.

On this clone: Its antigen is unknown.

Profiled with immunoSEQ multiplex PCR; TCRdb holds only in-frame clones, not every one. The data show roughly 40,000 clones, roughly 96% seen once. Germline loops: CDR1 KGHSH, CDR2 LQKENI. The CDR3 sequence is 15 residues long. V dropped 3 bases and J dropped 0 bases, with 9 bases sitting between them. Sequenced material: PBMCs. The V and J genes are TRBV18 and TRBJ1-3; D is perhaps TRBD1 (5 bases). The receptor comes from a donor between 10 and 35 years old with latent tuberculosis or without tuberculosis infection. CDR3 in DNA: TGTGCCAGCTCACCGTTAGACAGCTCTGGAAACACCATATATTTT. It yields the protein CASSPLDSSGNTIYF.